Shown below are 24 T cell receptor beta chains from a single sample sequenced in a study of shared clonotypes between healthy human individuals. The protocol was immunoSEQ multiplex PCR, while the TCRdb copy is restricted to in-frame clones and leaves out a portion. The sample consists of a few million clones, around 95% of them appearing once. Material: naive CD4+ T cells sorted from blood. Regarding subset: CD45RA+ positively selected. These receptors were obtained from a man younger than 30 in good health.

The chain is built from TRBV7-2 and TRBJ1-3, with D tentatively TRBD1 (5 bases). The germline V and J ends were trimmed by 5 bases and 2 bases, with 13 bases remaining between them. Germline V gives CDR1 SGHTA, CDR2 FQGNSA. The CDR3 length is 15 residues. The CDR3, as DNA: TGTGCCAGCAGCCCCCGGGCAGGGACTGGAAACACCATATATTTT. It yields the protein CASSPRAGTGNTIYF.

This clone was detected once. The gene calls are TRBV5-1 and TRBJ1-2; 8 bases fit TRBD1. This CDR3 has 16 residues. Per the germline V gene, CDR1 is SGHRS and CDR2 is YFSETQ. The V segment lost 3 bases and the J segment 6 bases; nucleotides outside the gene matches: 13. As DNA, the CDR3 is TGCGCCAGCAGCTCAAACCTGGGACAGGAGGACGATGGCTACACCTTC. Protein sequence: CASSSNLGQEDDGYTF.

The rearrangement uses TRBV4-3 and TRBJ2-3; D gene unclear. This CDR3 has 14 residues. Deletions cut 0 bases from V and 4 bases from J, with 8 bases between. Germline CDR1 and CDR2: LGHNA and YSLEER. CDR3 DNA: TGCGCCAGCAGCCAAGAAATCGGTGCAGATACGCAGTATTTT. Translation: CASSQEIGADTQYF.

This chain connects TRBV2 to TRBJ2-5, with 8 bases lining up with TRBD2. The CDR3 covers 13 residues. Germline CDR1 SNHLY, CDR2 FYNNEI. The ends lost 7 bases at V and 5 bases at J; junction bases unmatched: 6. CDR3: CASIPGGRETQYF. The CDR3 DNA sequence: TGTGCCAGCATCCCGGGGGGGCGGGAGACCCAGTACTTC.

In its sample, this clone was seen once. This sequence joins TRBV5-6 and TRBJ2-7; the match to TRBD1 covers 9 bases. CDR3 length equals 16 residues. V was clipped by 2 bases and J by 0 bases; unmatched bases: 6. Germline CDR1 reads SGHDT; CDR2 reads YYEEEE. The CDR3 loop is CASSFRGTGLSYEQYF. In DNA, the CDR3 is TGTGCCAGCAGCTTCCGCGGGACAGGGCTCTCCTACGAGCAGTACTTC.

The chain couples TRBV10-3 to TRBJ2-5, with no clear D. The CDR3 runs to 15 residues. The V and J ends lost 3 bases and 2 bases respectively, with 13 bases between them. Germline CDR1 ENHRY, CDR2 SYGVKD. CDR3 in DNA: TGTGCCATCAGTGAATCAGCGCCTAAACAAGAGACCCAGTACTTC. The encoded protein is CAISESAPKQETQYF.

In this sample, this clone turned up a few times. The chain uses TRBV29-1 and TRBJ2-3; 10 bases fit TRBD2. There are 12 residues in the CDR3. Germline V CDR1 and CDR2: SQVTM, ANQGSEA. V shed 5 bases, J shed 4 bases, and the junction held 0 bases outside the gene matches. The CDR3 nucleotides are TGCAGCGTTAGCGGGGGGGCAGATACGCAGTATTTT. This gives the protein CSVSGGADTQYF.

The genes are TRBV4-1 and TRBJ1-5; D not certain. The CDR3 has 14 residues. Trimming left V 1 base short and J 9 bases short, with 13 bases between. Per germline, CDR1 MGHRA and CDR2 YSYEKL. CDR3 nucleotide sequence: TGCGCCAGCAGCCAAGGTCCGGTGTCCTGGCCCCAGCATTTT. Protein sequence: CASSQGPVSWPQHF.

This clone was picked up one time. Other nucleotide sequences from this sample produce the same CDR3. The chain is built from TRBV5-1 and TRBJ2-2; D remains ambiguous. CDR1 and CDR2 (germline): SGHRS, YFSETQ. The germline V and J ends were trimmed by 1 base and 7 bases, with 8 bases remaining between them. This CDR3 spans 13 amino acids. CDR3 in amino acids: CASSLTGYGELFF. CDR3 nucleotide sequence: TGCGCCAGCAGCTTGACGGGTTACGGGGAGCTGTTTTTT.

The J gene is TRBJ2-1, the V gene TRBV5-1, with 9 bases aligning to TRBD2. V gave up 5 bases and J gave up 4 bases; unmatched junction bases: 7. This CDR3 has 15 residues. The germline V gene encodes CDR1 SGHRS and CDR2 YFSETQ. The CDR3 DNA reads TGCGCCAGCAGGGAGGGACTAGCAGATTACAATGAGCAGTTCTTC. This encodes CASREGLADYNEQFF.

The rearrangement links TRBV4-1 to TRBJ1-1; TRBD1 matches at 7 bases. J gave up 4 bases and V 4 bases, and 6 bases lay outside the gene matches. The CDR3 has 14 residues. CDR1 MGHRA and CDR2 YSYEKL come from the germline V gene. The CDR3 coding sequence is TGCGCCAGCAGCCCCACAGGGGACGGCACTGAAGCTTTCTTT. It translates to CASSPTGDGTEAFF.

The V gene is TRBV6-1, the J gene TRBJ1-3; perhaps TRBD1 as D (6 bases). The germline V and J ends were trimmed by 3 bases and 2 bases, with 11 bases remaining between them. Germline V gene sequence: CDR1 MNHNS, CDR2 SASEGT. This CDR3 is built from 15 residues. The chain's CDR3 is CASSEIGGTGNTIYF. The CDR3 DNA is TGTGCCAGCAGTGAGATAGGGGGGACTGGAAACACCATATATTTT.

The chain carries TRBV28 and TRBJ2-7; the D is unclear. Deletions cut 6 bases from V and 3 bases from J, with 15 bases between. Germline assignment: CDR1 MDHEN and CDR2 SYDVKM. The CDR3 extends over 14 amino acids. The CDR3 loop is CASSPPGPVYEQYF. CDR3 DNA: TGTGCCAGCAGCCCCCCGGGTCCGGTCTACGAGCAGTACTTC.

The chain is built from TRBV30 and TRBJ2-6, with 12 bases lining up with TRBD1. The trim removed 5 bases at V and 0 bases at J, leaving 8 bases unmatched. The CDR3 contains 18 residues. From germline, CDR1 is GTSNPN and CDR2 SVGIG (reference sequence). CDR3 nucleotides: TGTGCCTGGCTGGGACAGGGGGCCCACAGCTCTGGGGCCAACGTCCTGACTTTC. Protein: CAWLGQGAHSSGANVLTF.

This chain uses TRBV28 with TRBJ2-7; maybe TRBD1 (6 bases). This CDR3 region has 15 residues. V was trimmed by 6 bases and J by 2 bases, leaving 17 bases between them. Germline V lookup: CDR1 MDHEN, CDR2 SYDVKM. For the CDR3, the DNA is TGTGCCAGCAGCGCCAAGGGGGTCTCAACCTACGAGCAGTACTTC. Protein: CASSAKGVSTYEQYF.

The chain joins TRBV18 to TRBJ2-5; D gene uncertain. Germline CDR1 is KGHSH and CDR2 is LQKENI. Deletions cut 6 bases from V and 0 bases from J, with 17 bases between. CDR3 length equals 16 residues. As DNA, the CDR3 is TGTGCCAGCTCGGGTTCGCTAGGTGGGAACCAAGAGACCCAGTACTTC. Amino acid sequence: CASSGSLGGNQETQYF.

V gene TRBV11-3 combines with J gene TRBJ2-3; D perhaps matches TRBD1 (6 bases). The CDR3 sequence is 16 residues long. In germline, CDR1 is SGHNT, CDR2 YENEEA. V shed 5 bases and J shed 0 bases, with 15 bases lying between them. CDR3 DNA: TGTGCCAGCAGCCCAAACAGGGTCTCTAGCACAGATACGCAGTATTTT. It specifies CASSPNRVSSTDTQYF.

V is TRBV11-2 and J is TRBJ1-1, with a weak D call TRBD1 (5 bases). Looked up from germline, CDR1 is SGHAT and CDR2 is FQNNGV. V was shortened by 5 bases and J by 1 base, with 11 bases between the two germline ends. The CDR3 covers 14 residues. The CDR3 DNA sequence: TGTGCCAGCAGCACCCACGGGGGGAACACTGAAGCTTTCTTT. Amino acids: CASSTHGGNTEAFF.

V and J are TRBV14 and TRBJ2-5; a possible D gene is TRBD1 (6 bases). The CDR3 is 16 residues long. CDR1 SGHDN and CDR2 FVKESK come from the germline V gene. V was trimmed by 5 bases and J by 0 bases, leaving 16 bases between them. CDR3 protein: CASSDGQQAHQETQYF. For the CDR3, the DNA is TGTGCCAGCAGCGACGGACAGCAAGCCCACCAAGAGACCCAGTACTTC.

The rearrangement links TRBV6-5 to TRBJ2-7; the D gene could be TRBD1 or TRBD2 (5 bases each). Germline CDR1 reads MNHEY; CDR2 reads SVGAGI. V lost 6 bases and J 8 bases, leaving 20 bases between the germline ends. The CDR3 is 14 residues long. In nucleotides, the CDR3 is TGTGCCAGCAGGCCCGGGACGGCGGGTACGAAGCAGTACTTC. Translation gives CASRPGTAGTKQYF.

This clone was counted once. The V call is TRBV19, the J call TRBJ1-2, with a possible D match to TRBD1 (6 bases). CDR1 is LNHDA and CDR2 is SQIVND in the germline V gene (reference sequence). Trimming left V 4 bases short and J 4 bases short, with 19 bases between. The CDR3 is made up of 16 amino acids. Written as DNA, the CDR3 is TGTGCCAGTAGTACCGACTTGACAGGCGTTCTCTATGGCTACACCTTC. Encoded protein: CASSTDLTGVLYGYTF.

The chain carries TRBV7-3 and TRBJ2-3; D is undetermined. This CDR3 spans 14 amino acids. The germline V gene has CDR1 SGHTA and CDR2 FQGTGA. V was clipped by 5 bases and J by 4 bases, with 13 bases between them. The CDR3 DNA sequence: TGTGCCAGCAGCCCCTTCCTAGACGCAGATACGCAGTATTTT. Translation: CASSPFLDADTQYF.

This chain uses TRBV11-2 with TRBJ2-7; TRBD1 aligns across 9 bases. Germline values: CDR1 SGHAT, CDR2 FQNNGV. This CDR3 region has 14 residues. Germline trimming cut 5 bases from V and 5 bases from J; bases unmatched to any gene: 7. The CDR3 region has the DNA TGTGCCAGCAGCCCTGGACAGGGGATGGACGAGCAGTACTTC. Its protein product is CASSPGQGMDEQYF.

The chain joins TRBV9 to TRBJ2-2; TRBD2 aligns across 7 bases. Germline-derived CDR1 and CDR2 are SGDLS and YYNGEE. V lost 0 bases and J lost 6; bases outside the gene matches: 11. The CDR3 covers 17 residues. In DNA form, the CDR3 reads TGTGCCAGCAGCGTAGGCTCGGCGGGAGTTATAGCCGGGGAGCTGTTTTTT. Amino acids: CASSVGSAGVIAGELFF.